This T cell receptor (beta chain) stems from a study of T cells in Graves' hyperthyroidism and ophthalmopathy. About the study: Sampling of peripheral blood happened at initial diagnosis, prior to any treatment.

Germline V lookup: CDR1 SGHRS, CDR2 YFSETQ. This CDR3 has 18 amino acids. V was trimmed by 0 bases and J by 6 bases, leaving 23 bases between them. RNA transcripts provided the source from which TCR beta CDR3 regions were amplified. TCR CDR3 underwent first-round RT-PCR with the HTBI primer set. TCRdb itself ran the multiplex PCR reads through MiXCR, one entry per CDR3 protein. The sample shows 300,000 to 350,000 distinct CDR3 sequences, roughly 17% of them seen only once. These patients, aged 18 to 65, had recently diagnosed hyperthyroidism lasting under 2 months. In its sample, this clonotype was seen many times.

The TCR comes from a man between 25 and 39 years old with Graves' hyperthyroidism. V usage is TRBV5-1 and J usage is TRBJ2-3; D is unclear. Sequencing was performed on blood. CDR3 DNA: TGCGCCAGCAGCTTGGGGTTGTTTGGACGGAAAAAAGCGGATACGCAGTATTTT. This translates into CASSLGLFGRKKADTQYF.